This T cell receptor beta chain came from a study of T-cell reconstitution after alpha-beta-depleted transplantation in children. Study conclusions and caveats: The origin of alpha-beta T cells about two months after transplant was reportedly several hundred expanded graft clones. The high TCRbeta diversity at day 60 in some patients came from surviving recipient T cells and thymic progenitors. Most T-cell counts and diversity one year after the transplant came from T cells that were newly produced.

This clonotype occurred many times. Its antigen is not known. Germline V gene sequence: CDR1 SGHDT, CDR2 YYEEEE. Trimming shortened V by 7 bases and J by 3 bases, and 7 bases separated the two germline ends. CDR3 length: 11 residues. Unique molecular identifiers were built into the TCRbeta library. TCRdb called the PCR reads again in MiXCR, with one record for every CDR3 protein. Here the sample spans hundreds of thousands of distinct CDR3 sequences, about 8.7% being singletons. Sequencing was performed on PBMCs, mostly from graft donor cells, taken 360 days after TCRalphabeta/CD19-depleted stem cell transplant. The chain couples TRBV5-6 to TRBJ1-1, with unresolved D. This receptor was taken from a male patient between 2 and 10 years old who had a stem cell transplant for acute myeloid leukemia, so the T cells may come from the graft donor. CDR3 region: CASSWDTEAFF. The DNA for the CDR3 is TGTGCCAGCTCGTGGGACACTGAAGCTTTCTTT.